This T cell receptor (beta chain) comes out of a study of blood T cell repertoires in COVID-19. Germline-derived CDR1 and CDR2 are LNHDA and SQIVND (reference sequence). J gave up 5 bases and V 5 bases, and 10 bases lay outside the gene matches. CDR3 length: 16 amino acids. The data were produced by immunoSEQ multiplex PCR, yet TCRdb's version contains in-frame clones alone and is incomplete. This table holds around 270,000 clones, approximately 85% found once. The receptor's source is a human donor with COVID-19, enrolled during active disease. The donor label of this sample is uncertain. Sequencing was performed on peripheral blood. The chain carries TRBV19 and TRBJ2-1; 9 positions agree with TRBD2. CDR3 coding DNA: TGTGCCAGTAGTTCCCCCCCTAGCGGGGCAAACAATGAGCAGTTCTTC. This encodes CASSSPPSGANNEQFF.